This is a list of T cell receptor beta chains from one sample in a study of T cells in Graves' hyperthyroidism and ophthalmopathy. TCRdb ran MiXCR on the multiplex PCR reads and lists one entry per CDR3 protein. This table holds about half a million distinct CDR3 sequences, approximately 23% found once. Sequencing was done on a sample of blood. The receptor source for this set is a woman aged 70-85 years with Graves' ophthalmopathy. The CDR3 runs from the conserved cysteine through the conserved F or W.

V	length	J	CDR3
TRBV7-8	17	TRBJ1-5	CASSLFTDGGGNQPQHF
TRBV5-1	13	TRBJ2-1	CASSLGANNEQFF
TRBV7-2	14	TRBJ2-7	CASSPLRVGNEQYF
TRBV30	14	TRBJ1-1	CAWKGGVRGTEAFF
TRBV11-1	16	TRBJ2-5	CASSLPPGQGTETQYF
TRBV27	15	TRBJ2-7	CASSWGGRNLKEQYF
TRBV10-3	11	TRBJ2-7	CAISVLGEQYF
TRBV6-2/TRBV6-3	14	TRBJ1-5	CASSYLGTNQPQHF
TRBV2	12	TRBJ2-2	CAGTGDTGELFF
TRBV27	14	TRBJ1-1	CASTPGTGNTEAFF
TRBV6-1	15	TRBJ1-5	CASRSPAQGNQPQHF
TRBV5-1	17	TRBJ2-1	CASSLASSGSSYNEQFF
TRBV7-9	16	TRBJ2-1	CASSLTGSVPQGWQFF
TRBV6-2/TRBV6-3	20	TRBJ1-5	CASSYVPGSRRYTTNQPQHF
TRBV7-9	18	TRBJ1-1	CASSPSRIEGQRNTEAFF
TRBV9	16	TRBJ2-3	CASSVDATTRTDTQYF
TRBV19	17	TRBJ1-5	CASSIEEGIYSNQPQHF
TRBV20-1	13	TRBJ2-5	CSAEIQYQETQYF
TRBV20-1	16	TRBJ2-7	CSATGLAGTSSYEQYF
TRBV5-1	15	TRBJ1-6	CASSLQPTGRSPLHF
TRBV28	15	TRBJ2-7	CASSLWGGLTYEQYF
TRBV12-3/TRBV12-4	15	TRBJ2-7	CASSPYSQGAYEQYF
TRBV18	15	TRBJ1-6	CASSSWTGVNSPLHF
TRBV28	16	TRBJ1-5	CASRRGHRYSNQPQHF
TRBV9	15	TRBJ2-3	CASSAGTYSTDTQYF
TRBV6-6	15	TRBJ2-7	CASSYGKRSYGEQYF
TRBV30	14	TRBJ1-5	CAWSVGVSNQPQHF
TRBV7-9	14	TRBJ1-1	CASSQDRRSTEAFF
TRBV24-1	12	TRBJ1-3	CATSDNGNTIYF
TRBV7-9	17	TRBJ2-7	CASSLSFGLGDSYEQYF
TRBV3-1	16	TRBJ2-3	CASSHRTSGNADTQYF
TRBV6-6	15	TRBJ2-7	CASSYGTSGSYEQYF
TRBV7-3	13	TRBJ2-1	CASSSGPGGEQFF
TRBV9	12	TRBJ2-1	CASSVPEARQFF
TRBV3-1	17	TRBJ2-2	CASSQRGTSGNTGELFF
TRBV6-2/TRBV6-3	19	TRBJ2-7	CASRPQWGFAEREWHEQYF
TRBV20-1	15	TRBJ2-5	CSARDQKGYLETQYF
TRBV28	15	TRBJ2-7	CASSLIPGSTYEQYF
TRBV7-9	14	TRBJ2-7	CASSLLGQDYEQYF
TRBV12-3/TRBV12-4	12	TRBJ1-5	CASSVGQGAQHF
TRBV28	16	TRBJ1-3	CASNEWTGTSGNTIYF
TRBV10-3	15	TRBJ2-4	CAISDSVLAKNIQYF
TRBV6-4	15	TRBJ1-5	CASSDPGTGHQPQHF
TRBV7-9	14	TRBJ2-5	CASSLDRGHETQYF
TRBV6-2/TRBV6-3	17	TRBJ2-7	CASSYPAGSGAPYEQYF
TRBV14	15	TRBJ2-3	CASSRDQTPTDTQYF
TRBV10-3	16	TRBJ2-2	CAISEGGGSDTGELFF
TRBV11-2	15	TRBJ1-4	CASSGRGFGNEKLFF
TRBV4-3	16	TRBJ1-4	CASSQGRAIANEKLFF
TRBV25-1	15	TRBJ2-6	CASSPINSGANVLTF
TRBV7-3	17	TRBJ2-1	CASSLGGGRTSYNEQFF
TRBV7-9	14	TRBJ1-2	CASSFTETNYGYTF
TRBV9	16	TRBJ2-1	CASSTQGGSSYNEQFF
TRBV2	16	TRBJ2-1	CASSGNSGKNYNEQFF